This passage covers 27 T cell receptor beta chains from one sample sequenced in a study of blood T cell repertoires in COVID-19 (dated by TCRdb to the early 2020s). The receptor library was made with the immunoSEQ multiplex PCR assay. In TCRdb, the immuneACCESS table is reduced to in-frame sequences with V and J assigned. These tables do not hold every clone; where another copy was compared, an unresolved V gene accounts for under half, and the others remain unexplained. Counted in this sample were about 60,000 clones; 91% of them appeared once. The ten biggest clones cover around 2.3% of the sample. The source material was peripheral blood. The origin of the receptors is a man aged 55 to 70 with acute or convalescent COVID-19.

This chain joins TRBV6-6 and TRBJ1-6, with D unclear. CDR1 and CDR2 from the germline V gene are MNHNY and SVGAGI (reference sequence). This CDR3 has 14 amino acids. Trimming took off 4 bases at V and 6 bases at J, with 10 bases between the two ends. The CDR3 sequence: CASSSDFGNSPLHF. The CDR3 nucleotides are TGTGCCAGCAGTTCTGATTTCGGTAATTCACCCCTCCACTTT.

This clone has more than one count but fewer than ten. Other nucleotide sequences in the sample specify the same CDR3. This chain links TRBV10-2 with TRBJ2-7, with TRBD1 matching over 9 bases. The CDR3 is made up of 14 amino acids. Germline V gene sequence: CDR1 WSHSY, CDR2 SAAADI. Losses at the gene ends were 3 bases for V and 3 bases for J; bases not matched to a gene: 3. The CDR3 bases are TGCGCCAGCAGTGACTCGGGACAGGGCTACGAGCAGTACTTC. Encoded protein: CASSDSGQGYEQYF.

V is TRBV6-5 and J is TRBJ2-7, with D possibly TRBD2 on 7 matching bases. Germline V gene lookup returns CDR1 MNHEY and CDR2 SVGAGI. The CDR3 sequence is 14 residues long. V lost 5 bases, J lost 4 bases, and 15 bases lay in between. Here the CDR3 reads CASSTGWEGYEQYF. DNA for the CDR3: TGTGCCAGCAGTACAGGGTGGGAGGGGTACGAGCAGTACTTC.

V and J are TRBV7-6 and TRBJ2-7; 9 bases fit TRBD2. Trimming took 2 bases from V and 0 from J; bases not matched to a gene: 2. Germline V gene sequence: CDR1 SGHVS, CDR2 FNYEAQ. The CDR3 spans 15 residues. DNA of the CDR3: TGTGCCAGCAGCTTAAGACTAGCGGACTCCTACGAGCAGTACTTC. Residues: CASSLRLADSYEQYF.

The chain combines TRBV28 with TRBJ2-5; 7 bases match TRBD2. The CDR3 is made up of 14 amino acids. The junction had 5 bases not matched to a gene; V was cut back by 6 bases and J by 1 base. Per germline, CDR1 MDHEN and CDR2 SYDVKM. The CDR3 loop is CASRDPGGQETQYF. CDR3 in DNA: TGTGCCAGCAGGGACCCGGGAGGCCAAGAGACCCAGTACTTC.

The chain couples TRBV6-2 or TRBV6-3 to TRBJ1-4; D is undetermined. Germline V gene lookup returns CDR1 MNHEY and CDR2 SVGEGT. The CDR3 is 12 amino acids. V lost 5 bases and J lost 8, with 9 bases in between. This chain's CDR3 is CASSEVREKLFF. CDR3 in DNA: TGTGCCAGCAGTGAGGTTCGGGAAAAACTGTTTTTT.

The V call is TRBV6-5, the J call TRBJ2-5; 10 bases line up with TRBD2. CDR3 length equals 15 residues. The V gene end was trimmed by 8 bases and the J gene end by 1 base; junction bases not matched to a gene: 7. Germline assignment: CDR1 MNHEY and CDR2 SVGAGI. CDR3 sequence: CASGSLAGAQETQYF. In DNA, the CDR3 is TGTGCCAGCGGCTCCCTAGCGGGAGCCCAAGAGACCCAGTACTTC.

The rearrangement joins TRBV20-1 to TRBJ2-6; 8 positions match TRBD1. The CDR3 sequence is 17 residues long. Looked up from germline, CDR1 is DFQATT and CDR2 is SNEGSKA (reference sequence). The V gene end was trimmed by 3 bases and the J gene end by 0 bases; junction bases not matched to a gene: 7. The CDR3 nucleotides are TGCAGTGCTAGTTTTGGACAGGGCCGCTCTGGGGCCAACGTCCTGACTTTC. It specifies CSASFGQGRSGANVLTF.

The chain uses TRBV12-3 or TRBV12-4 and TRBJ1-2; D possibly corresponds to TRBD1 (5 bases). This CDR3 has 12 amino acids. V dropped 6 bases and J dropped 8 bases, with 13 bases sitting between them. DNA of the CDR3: TGTGCCAGCAGGTGGACAATGGGGGGCTACACCTTC. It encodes CASRWTMGGYTF.

The CDR3 sequence is CASSLFQGSYEQYF. In DNA form, the CDR3 reads TGTGCCAGCAGTTTATTCCAGGGCTCCTACGAGCAGTACTTC. The chain has TRBV27 and TRBJ2-7; weak D call: TRBD1 (5 bases). Germline V gene data show CDR1 as MNHEY and CDR2 as SMNVEV (reference sequence). The CDR3 loop spans 14 amino acids. V lost 1 base to trimming and J lost 0 bases, with 7 bases between them.

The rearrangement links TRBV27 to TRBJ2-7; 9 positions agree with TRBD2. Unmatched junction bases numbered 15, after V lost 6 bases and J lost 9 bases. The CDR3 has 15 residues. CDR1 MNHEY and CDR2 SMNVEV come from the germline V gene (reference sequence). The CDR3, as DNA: TGTGCCAGCAGCCCCCAGACTAGCGGAGTACGAGGGCAGTACTTC. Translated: CASSPQTSGVRGQYF.

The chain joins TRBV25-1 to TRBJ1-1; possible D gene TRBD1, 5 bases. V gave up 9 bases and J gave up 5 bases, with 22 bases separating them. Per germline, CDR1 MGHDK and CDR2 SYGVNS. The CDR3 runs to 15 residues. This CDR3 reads CASRGDQWGRTEAFF. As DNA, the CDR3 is TGTGCCAGTCGGGGTGATCAGTGGGGGAGGACTGAAGCTTTCTTT.

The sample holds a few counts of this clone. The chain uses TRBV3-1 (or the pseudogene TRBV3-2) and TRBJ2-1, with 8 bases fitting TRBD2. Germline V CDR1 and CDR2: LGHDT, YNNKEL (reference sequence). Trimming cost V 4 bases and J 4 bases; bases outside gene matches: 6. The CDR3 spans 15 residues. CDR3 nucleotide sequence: TGTGCCAGCAGCCTGTACAGCGGGAGTTACAATGAGCAGTTCTTC. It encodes CASSLYSGSYNEQFF.

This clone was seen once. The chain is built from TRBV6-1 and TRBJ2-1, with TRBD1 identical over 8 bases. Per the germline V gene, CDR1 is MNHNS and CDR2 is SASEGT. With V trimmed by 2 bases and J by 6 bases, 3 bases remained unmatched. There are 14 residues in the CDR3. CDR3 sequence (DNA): TGTGCCAGCAGTGAAAGGACAGGGCTCAATGAGCAGTTCTTC. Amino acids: CASSERTGLNEQFF.

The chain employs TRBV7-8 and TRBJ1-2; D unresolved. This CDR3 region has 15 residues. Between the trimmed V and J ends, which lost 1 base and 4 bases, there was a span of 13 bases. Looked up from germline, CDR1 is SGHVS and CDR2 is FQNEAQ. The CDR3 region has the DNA TGTGCCAGCAGCTTAGAATCCGACGGACTCTATGGCTACACCTTC. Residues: CASSLESDGLYGYTF.

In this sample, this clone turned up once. CDR3 protein: CASSETKSGGTDTQYF. DNA for the CDR3: TGTGCCAGCAGTGAAACGAAGTCAGGGGGCACAGATACGCAGTATTTT. This sequence joins TRBV6-1 and TRBJ2-3, with D possibly being TRBD1 (6 bases). CDR1 MNHNS and CDR2 SASEGT come from the germline V gene. CDR3 length: 16 amino acids. The V and J ends lost 2 bases and 1 base respectively, with 13 bases between them.

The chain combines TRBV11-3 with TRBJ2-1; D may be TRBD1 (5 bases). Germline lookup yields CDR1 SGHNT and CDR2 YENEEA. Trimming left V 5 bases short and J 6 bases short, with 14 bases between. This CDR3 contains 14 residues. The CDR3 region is CASSLPLTVNEQFF. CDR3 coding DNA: TGTGCCAGCAGCCTACCGTTGACAGTCAATGAGCAGTTCTTC.

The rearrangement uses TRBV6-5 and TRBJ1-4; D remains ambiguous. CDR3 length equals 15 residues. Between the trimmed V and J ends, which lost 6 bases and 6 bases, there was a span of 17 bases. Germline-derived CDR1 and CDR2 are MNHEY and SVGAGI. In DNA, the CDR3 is TGTGCCAGCAGCCTCAGTGGAGGTTGGGATGAAAAACTGTTTTTT. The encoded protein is CASSLSGGWDEKLFF.

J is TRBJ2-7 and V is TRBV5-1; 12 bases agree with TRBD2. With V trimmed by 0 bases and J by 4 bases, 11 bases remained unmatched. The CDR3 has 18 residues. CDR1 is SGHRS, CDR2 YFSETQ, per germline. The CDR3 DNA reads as TGCGCCAGCAGCTTGGATGGGACTAGCGGGCTTTCGAATTACGAGCAGTACTTC. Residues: CASSLDGTSGLSNYEQYF.

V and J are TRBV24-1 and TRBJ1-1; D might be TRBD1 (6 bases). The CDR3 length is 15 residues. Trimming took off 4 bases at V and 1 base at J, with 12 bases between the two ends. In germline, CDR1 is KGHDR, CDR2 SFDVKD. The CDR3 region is CATSDPTTGNTEAFF. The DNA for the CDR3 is TGTGCCACCAGTGACCCGACGACAGGGAACACTGAAGCTTTCTTT.

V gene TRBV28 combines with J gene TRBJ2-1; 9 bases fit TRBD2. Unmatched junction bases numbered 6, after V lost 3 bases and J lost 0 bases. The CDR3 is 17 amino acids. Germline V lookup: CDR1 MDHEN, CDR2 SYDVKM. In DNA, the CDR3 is TGTGCCAGCAGTTTGCGAGCGGGAGGAATCTCCTACAATGAGCAGTTCTTC. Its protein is CASSLRAGGISYNEQFF.

CDR3 coding DNA: TGTGCCAGCAGTTTCCCCCGGGACAGGACGGGACTAACGAACCAAGAGACCCAGTACTTC. It yields the protein CASSFPRDRTGLTNQETQYF. This rearrangement joins TRBV28 to TRBJ2-5; D might be TRBD1 (8 bases). The CDR3 has 20 amino acids. Germline-derived CDR1 and CDR2 are MDHEN and SYDVKM. With 3 bases removed from V and 0 bases from J, the gap between germline ends came to 26 bases. Full variable domain (rest looked up from reference TRBV28 and TRBJ2-5): DVKVTQSSRYLVKRTGEKVFLECVQDMDHENMFWYRQDPGLGLRLIYFSYDVKMKEKGDIPEGYSVSREKKERFSLILESASTNQTSMYLCASSFPRDRTGLTNQETQYFGPGTRLLVL.

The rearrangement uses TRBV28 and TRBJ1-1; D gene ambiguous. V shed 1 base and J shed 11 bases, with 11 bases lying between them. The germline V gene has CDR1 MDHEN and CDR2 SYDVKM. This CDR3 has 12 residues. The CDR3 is CASSLSLRGAFF. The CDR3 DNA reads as TGTGCCAGCAGTTTATCGCTAAGAGGGGCTTTCTTT.

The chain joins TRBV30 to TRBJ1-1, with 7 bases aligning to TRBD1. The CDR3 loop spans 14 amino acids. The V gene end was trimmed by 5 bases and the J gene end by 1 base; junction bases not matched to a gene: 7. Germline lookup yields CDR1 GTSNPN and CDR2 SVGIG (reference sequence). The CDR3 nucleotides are TGTGCCTGGGCCCCCGGGACAGCGAACACTGAAGCTTTCTTT. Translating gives CAWAPGTANTEAFF.

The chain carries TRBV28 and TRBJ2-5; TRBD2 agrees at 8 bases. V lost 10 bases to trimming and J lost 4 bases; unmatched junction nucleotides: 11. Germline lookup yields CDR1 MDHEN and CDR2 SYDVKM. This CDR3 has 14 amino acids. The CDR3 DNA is TGTGCCACCCGCGCGGGGGGATTGACAGAGACCCAGTACTTC. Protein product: CATRAGGLTETQYF.

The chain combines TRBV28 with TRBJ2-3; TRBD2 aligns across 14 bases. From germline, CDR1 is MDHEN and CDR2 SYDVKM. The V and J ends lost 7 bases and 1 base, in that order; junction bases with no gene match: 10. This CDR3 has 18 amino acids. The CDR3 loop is CASTQVWGLAGGTDTQYF. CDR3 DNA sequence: TGTGCCAGCACCCAAGTATGGGGACTAGCGGGAGGCACAGATACGCAGTATTTT.

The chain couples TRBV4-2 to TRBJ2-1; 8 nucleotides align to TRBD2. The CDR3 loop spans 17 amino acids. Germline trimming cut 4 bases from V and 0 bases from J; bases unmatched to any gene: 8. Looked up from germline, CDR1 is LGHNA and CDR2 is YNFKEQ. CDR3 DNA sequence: TGTGCCAGCAGCCCCGGAGCGGGAGCGGGCTCCTACAATGAGCAGTTCTTC. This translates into CASSPGAGAGSYNEQFF.